The text below deals with one TCR beta chain. Its antigen remains unknown. CDR3 length equals 13 residues. The V end lost 10 bases, the J end lost 1 base, and 13 bases lay between the germline ends. The sample comes from a study of T-cell memory formation after mild COVID-19. Findings and caveats of the study: CD4+ contracting clones were mainly CM and EM; CD8+ ones, EMRA.

TCRdb used MiXCR to reprocess the 5' RACE reads, holding one entry per CDR3 protein. This repertoire shows about 250,000 distinct CDR3 sequences, approximately 15% found once; its top ten account for 2.1%. This chain joins TRBV12-3 or TRBV12-4 and TRBJ1-1; possibly TRBD1 for D (5 bases). Source material: PBMCs or a T cell subset sorted from them (not recorded which). The clonotype was recovered from an adult woman who had mild COVID-19 (a few samples of this study predate the infection). Cell type and time point are not known. The CDR3: CATQLGQNTEAFF. The CDR3 DNA reads TGTGCCACCCAGCTCGGACAGAACACTGAAGCTTTCTTT.